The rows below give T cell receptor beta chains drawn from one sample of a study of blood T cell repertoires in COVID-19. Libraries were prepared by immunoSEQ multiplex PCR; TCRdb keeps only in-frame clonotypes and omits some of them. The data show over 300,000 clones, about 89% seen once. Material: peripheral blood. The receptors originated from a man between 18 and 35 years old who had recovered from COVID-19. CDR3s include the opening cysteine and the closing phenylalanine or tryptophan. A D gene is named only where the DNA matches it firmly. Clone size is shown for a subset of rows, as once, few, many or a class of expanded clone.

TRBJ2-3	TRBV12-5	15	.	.	CASGPRGTSTDTQYF	TGTGCTAGTGGTCCGAGAGGGACAAGCACAGATACGCAGTATTTT
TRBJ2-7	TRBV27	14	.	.	CASSLSQGSYEQYF	TGTGCCAGCAGTTTATCACAGGGCTCCTACGAGCAGTACTTC
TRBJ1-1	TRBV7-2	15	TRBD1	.	CASSLTRGLDTEAFF	TGTGCCAGCAGCTTAACCAGGGGGCTGGACACTGAAGCTTTCTTT
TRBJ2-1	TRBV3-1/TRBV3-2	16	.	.	CASSQDEAQTGNEQFF	TGTGCCAGCAGCCAAGACGAGGCCCAGACGGGGAATGAGCAGTTCTTC
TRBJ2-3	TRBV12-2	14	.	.	CASRLDPGPDTQYF	TGTGCAAGTCGCTTAGATCCGGGTCCAGATACGCAGTATTTT
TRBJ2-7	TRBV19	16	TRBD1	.	CASSIGPRGLPYEQYF	TGTGCCAGTAGTATTGGACCGAGGGGGCTACCCTACGAGCAGTACTTC
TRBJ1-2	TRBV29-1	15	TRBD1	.	CSVEDLRQGTYGYTF	TGCAGCGTTGAAGATCTTAGACAGGGTACCTATGGCTACACCTTC
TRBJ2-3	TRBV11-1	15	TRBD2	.	CASSHAGEWADTQYF	TGTGCCAGCAGCCACGCGGGGGAATGGGCAGATACGCAGTATTTT
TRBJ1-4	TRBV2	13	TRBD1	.	CAGQTGVYEKLFF	TGTGCCGGACAAACAGGGGTCTATGAAAAACTGTTTTTT
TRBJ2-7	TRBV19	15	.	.	CASSQGGGEYYEQYF	TGTGCCAGTAGTCAAGGGGGGGGAGAGTACTACGAGCAGTACTTC
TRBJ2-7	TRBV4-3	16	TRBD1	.	CASSQQGQGLAYEQYF	TGCGCCAGCAGCCAACAAGGACAGGGGTTGGCCTACGAGCAGTACTTC
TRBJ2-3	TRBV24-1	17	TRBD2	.	CATSDLWAGGLTDTQYF	TGTGCCACCAGTGATTTGTGGGCGGGAGGTCTCACAGATACGCAGTATTTT
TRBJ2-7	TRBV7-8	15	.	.	CASSLAVGRTQEQYF	TGTGCCAGCAGCTTAGCGGTCGGCCGCACACAGGAGCAGTACTTC
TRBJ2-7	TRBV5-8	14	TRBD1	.	CASTRRTGTYEQYF	TGTGCCAGCACCCGCCGGACAGGGACCTACGAGCAGTACTTC
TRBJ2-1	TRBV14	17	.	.	CASSQDRGTAEPLVQFF	TGTGCCAGCAGCCAAGATCGCGGGACGGCCGAACCTTTAGTGCAGTTCTTC
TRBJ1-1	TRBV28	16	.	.	CASSLTRWGVNTEAFF	TGTGCCAGCAGTTTAACCCGATGGGGAGTGAACACTGAAGCTTTCTTT
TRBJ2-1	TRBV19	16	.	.	CASSIDQHRRYNEQFF	TGTGCCAGTAGTATAGATCAGCACAGGAGATACAATGAGCAGTTCTTC
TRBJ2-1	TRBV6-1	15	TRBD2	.	CASSETFGLAYEQFF	TGTGCCAGCAGTGAAACGTTCGGACTAGCTTATGAGCAGTTCTTC
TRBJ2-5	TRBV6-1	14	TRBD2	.	CASWEAGRGETQYF	TGTGCCAGCTGGGAAGCGGGACGGGGGGAGACCCAGTACTTC
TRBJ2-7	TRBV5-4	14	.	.	CASSSRDTLNEQYF	TGTGCCAGCAGCTCGAGGGACACCCTCAACGAGCAGTACTTC
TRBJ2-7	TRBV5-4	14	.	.	CASNLWVGGDEQYF	TGTGCCAGCAATCTTTGGGTCGGGGGAGACGAGCAGTACTTC
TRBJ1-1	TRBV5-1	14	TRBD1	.	CASSPDRAFTEAFF	TGCGCCAGCAGCCCGGACAGGGCTTTCACTGAAGCTTTCTTT
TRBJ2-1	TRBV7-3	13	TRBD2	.	CASSSSGGNEQFF	TGTGCCAGCAGCTCCTCCGGGGGGAATGAGCAGTTCTTC
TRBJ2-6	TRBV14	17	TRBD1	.	CASSQLQGATGANVLTF	TGTGCCAGCAGCCAACTTCAGGGGGCTACTGGGGCCAACGTCCTGACTTTC
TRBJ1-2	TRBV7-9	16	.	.	CASSSPGHSNNYGYTF	TGTGCCAGCAGCTCCCCGGGACACTCCAATAACTATGGCTACACCTTC
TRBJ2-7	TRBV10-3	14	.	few	CAISESTGTYEQYF	TGTGCCATCAGTGAGTCAACGGGTACCTACGAGCAGTACTTC
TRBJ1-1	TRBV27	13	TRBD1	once	CASSIDRAAEAFF	TGTGCCAGCAGCATCGACAGGGCTGCTGAAGCTTTCTTT
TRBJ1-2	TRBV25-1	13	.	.	CASSEVHQGGYTF	TGTGCCAGCAGTGAAGTGCACCAGGGTGGCTACACCTTC
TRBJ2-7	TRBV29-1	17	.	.	CSVEATKKRYCLDEQYF	TGCAGCGTTGAAGCGACTAAAAAGCGTTATTGTTTGGACGAGCAGTACTTC
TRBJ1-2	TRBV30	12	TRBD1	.	CAWSKQGYGYTF	TGTGCCTGGAGTAAACAGGGGTATGGCTACACCTTC
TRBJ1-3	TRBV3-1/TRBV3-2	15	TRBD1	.	CASSQGTGAGNTIYF	TGTGCCAGCAGCCAGGGGACAGGGGCTGGAAACACCATATATTTT
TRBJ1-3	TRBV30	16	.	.	CAWSVPGRVTGNTIYF	TGTGCCTGGAGTGTACCTGGGAGGGTCACTGGAAACACCATATATTTT
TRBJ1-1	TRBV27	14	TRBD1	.	CASRGQSMNTEAFF	TGTGCCAGCAGGGGACAGAGCATGAACACTGAAGCTTTCTTT